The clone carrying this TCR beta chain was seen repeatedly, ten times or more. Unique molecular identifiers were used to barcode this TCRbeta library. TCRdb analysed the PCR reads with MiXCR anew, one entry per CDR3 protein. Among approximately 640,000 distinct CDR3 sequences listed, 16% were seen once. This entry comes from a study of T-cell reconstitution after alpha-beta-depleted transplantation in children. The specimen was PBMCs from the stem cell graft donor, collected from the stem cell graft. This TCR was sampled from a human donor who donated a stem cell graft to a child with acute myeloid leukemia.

CDR3 amino acids: CASSSDRGNEKLFF. CDR3 sequence (DNA): TGTGCCAGCAGCTCGGACAGGGGGAATGAAAAACTGTTTTTT. The chain links TRBV5-5 to TRBJ1-4, with 10 nucleotides matching TRBD1. CDR1 and CDR2 (germline): SGHKS, YYEKEE (reference sequence). This CDR3 region has 14 residues. J lost 5 bases, V lost 3 bases, and 1 base had no gene match.